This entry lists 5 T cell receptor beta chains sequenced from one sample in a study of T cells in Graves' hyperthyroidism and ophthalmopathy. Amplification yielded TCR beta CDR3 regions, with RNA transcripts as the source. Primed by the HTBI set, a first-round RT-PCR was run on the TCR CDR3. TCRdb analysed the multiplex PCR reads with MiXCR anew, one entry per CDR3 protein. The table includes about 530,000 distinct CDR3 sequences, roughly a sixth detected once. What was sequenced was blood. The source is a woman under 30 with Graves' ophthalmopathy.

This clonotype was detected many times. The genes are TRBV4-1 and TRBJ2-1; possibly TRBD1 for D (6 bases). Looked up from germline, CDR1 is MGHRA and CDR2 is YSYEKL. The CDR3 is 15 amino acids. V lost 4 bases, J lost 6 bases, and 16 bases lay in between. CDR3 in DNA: TGCGCCAGCAGCCCTACAGGGAATCGGGCCAATGAGCAGTTCTTC. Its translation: CASSPTGNRANEQFF.

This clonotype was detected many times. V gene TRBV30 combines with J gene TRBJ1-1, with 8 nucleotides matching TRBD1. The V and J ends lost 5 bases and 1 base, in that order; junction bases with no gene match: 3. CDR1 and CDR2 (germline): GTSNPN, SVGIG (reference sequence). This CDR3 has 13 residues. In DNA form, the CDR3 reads TGTGCCTGGGAAACAGGGGGGAACACTGAAGCTTTCTTT. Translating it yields CAWETGGNTEAFF.

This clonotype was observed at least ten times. In DNA form, the CDR3 reads TGTGCCAGCAGCGGGACCGATAACACTGAAGCTTTCTTT. Protein product: CASSGTDNTEAFF. The chain carries TRBV3-2 and TRBJ1-1; the D call in the table, TRBD1, was not verified against the DNA. TRBV3-2 is an annotated pseudogene. CDR3 length: 13 amino acids.

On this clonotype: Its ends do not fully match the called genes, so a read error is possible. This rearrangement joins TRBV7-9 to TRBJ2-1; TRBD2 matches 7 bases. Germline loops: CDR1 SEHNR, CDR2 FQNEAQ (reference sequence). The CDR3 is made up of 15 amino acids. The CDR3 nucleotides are TGTGCCAGCAGCTTAGCGGGAGGGCCGTACAATGAGCAGCTCTTC. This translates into CASSLAGGPYNEQLF.

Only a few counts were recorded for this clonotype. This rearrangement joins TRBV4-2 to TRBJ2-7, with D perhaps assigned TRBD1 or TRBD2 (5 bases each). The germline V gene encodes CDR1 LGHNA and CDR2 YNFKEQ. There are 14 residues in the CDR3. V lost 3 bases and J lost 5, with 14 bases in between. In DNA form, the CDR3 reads TGTGCCAGCAGCCACCGGGACCCGGACCACGAGCAGTACTTC. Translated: CASSHRDPDHEQYF.